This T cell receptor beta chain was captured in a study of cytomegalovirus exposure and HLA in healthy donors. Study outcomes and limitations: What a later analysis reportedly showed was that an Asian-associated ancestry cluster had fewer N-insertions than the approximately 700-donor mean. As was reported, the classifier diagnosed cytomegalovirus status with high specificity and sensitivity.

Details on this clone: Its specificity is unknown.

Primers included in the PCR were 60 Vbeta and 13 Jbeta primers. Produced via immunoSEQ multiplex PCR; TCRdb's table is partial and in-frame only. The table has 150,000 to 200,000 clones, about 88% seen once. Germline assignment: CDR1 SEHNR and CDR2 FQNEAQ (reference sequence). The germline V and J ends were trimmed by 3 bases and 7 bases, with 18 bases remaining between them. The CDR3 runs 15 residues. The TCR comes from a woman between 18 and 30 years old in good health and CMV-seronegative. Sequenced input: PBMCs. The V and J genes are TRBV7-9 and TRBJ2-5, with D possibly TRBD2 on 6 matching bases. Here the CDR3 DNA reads TGTGCCAGCAGCTTCGAAGCGGGTCGGAGGGGGACCCAGTACTTC. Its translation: CASSFEAGRRGTQYF.